Listed below are T cell receptor beta chains from one sample, sequenced in a study of T cells after yellow fever vaccination. One entry per CDR3 protein, called by TCRdb with MiXCR from the 5' RACE reads. The repertoire holds approximately 610,000 distinct CDR3 sequences, with around a sixth as singletons. Sequencing was performed on PBMCs, taken 5 days after the first yellow fever vaccination. These receptors came from a man younger than 30 who received the YFV17D yellow fever vaccine. CDR3s include the opening cysteine and the closing phenylalanine or tryptophan. The D gene is left open where the match is weak. Not all rows give a size; the values are once, few, many and, for expanded clones, a class.

CDR3 length	V gene	J gene	D gene	clone size	CDR3 DNA	CDR3 protein
16	TRBV7-9	TRBJ2-1	TRBD2	-	TGTGCCAGCACCCCGGGGCGGGGGGGGTCCTACAATGAGCAGTTCTTC	CASTPGRGGSYNEQFF
15	TRBV4-2	TRBJ1-1	-	-	TGTGCCAGCAGCCAAGAGGGGCAGATGAACACTGAAGCTTTCTTT	CASSQEGQMNTEAFF
16	TRBV9	TRBJ1-3	-	-	TGTGCCAGCAGCTCCGGGACATCCTTCTCTGGAAACACCATATATTTT	CASSSGTSFSGNTIYF
14	TRBV24-1	TRBJ1-1	-	-	TGTGCCACCAGTGGCGATTTAGGGGAGACTGAAGCTTTCTTT	CATSGDLGETEAFF
15	TRBV7-9	TRBJ2-1	-	few	TGTGCCAGCAGCTTATCCCCGAGCTCCTACAATGAGCAGTTCTTC	CASSLSPSSYNEQFF
14	TRBV27	TRBJ2-1	TRBD2	many	TGTGCCAGCAGTAGCGGGGGGGCCTACAATGAGCAGTTCTTC	CASSSGGAYNEQFF
15	TRBV9	TRBJ2-7	TRBD1	many	TGTGCCAGCAGCCGCGGGGGACAGGGGTTCTACGAGCAGTACTTC	CASSRGGQGFYEQYF
13	TRBV12-3/TRBV12-4	TRBJ1-5	-	few	TGTGCCAGCACCCCGGGAGGCAATCAGCCCCAGCATTTT	CASTPGGNQPQHF
15	TRBV4-2	TRBJ1-2	-	-	TGTGCCAGCAGCCAAGATCCAGGTCTCAGTGGGGGCTACACCTTC	CASSQDPGLSGGYTF
13	TRBV6-6	TRBJ2-1	TRBD1	few	TGTGCCAGCATGGGGACAGTAGGCAATGAGCAGTTCTTC	CASMGTVGNEQFF
13	TRBV30	TRBJ2-1	TRBD2	few	TGTGCCTGGAGTCGGGGACTAGCCAATGAGCAGTTCTTC	CAWSRGLANEQFF
16	TRBV30	TRBJ2-2	TRBD1	-	TGTGCCTGGAGTACCTTACAGGGGGGAGGACCCGGGGAGCTGTTTTTT	CAWSTLQGGGPGELFF
14	TRBV7-2	TRBJ2-1	TRBD2	many	TGTGCCAGCAGCCGACTAGCGGGAGGGGATGAGCAGTTCTTC	CASSRLAGGDEQFF
16	TRBV5-1	TRBJ2-1	TRBD2	few	TGCGCCAGCAGCTTGAGGGCGACTAGTGGGGGGGATGAGCAGTTCTTC	CASSLRATSGGDEQFF